This record looks at one TCR beta chain sequence and its context. Clones were sequenced by immunoSEQ multiplex PCR, and TCRdb holds only the in-frame ones, with some missing. The sample includes nearly 600,000 clones, over 95% of them seen just once. The naive CD8 fraction comprised CD45RO-negative cells positively selected for CCR7 and excluded terminally differentiated effector memory CD45RA+ cells. The data were taken from a study of shared clonotypes between healthy human individuals. The length of the CDR3 is 12 residues. The V end lost 0 bases, the J end lost 4 bases, and 2 bases lay between the germline ends. Per germline, CDR1 PRHDT and CDR2 FYEKMQ (reference sequence).

The origin of this receptor is a woman aged 30 to 39 in good health. Sequenced: naive CD8+ T cells sorted from blood. The chain has TRBV13 and TRBJ2-3; D is unresolved. CDR3 region: CASSLGPDTQYF. CDR3 nucleotides: TGTGCCAGCAGCTTAGGCCCAGATACGCAGTATTTT. The full variable domain, its missing parts supplied by reference TRBV13 and TRBJ2-3, is AAGVIQSPRHLIKEKRETATLKCYPIPRHDTVYWYQQGPGQDPQFLISFYEKMQSDKGSIPDRFSAQQFSDYHSELNMSSLELGDSALYFCASSLGPDTQYFGPGTRLTVL.